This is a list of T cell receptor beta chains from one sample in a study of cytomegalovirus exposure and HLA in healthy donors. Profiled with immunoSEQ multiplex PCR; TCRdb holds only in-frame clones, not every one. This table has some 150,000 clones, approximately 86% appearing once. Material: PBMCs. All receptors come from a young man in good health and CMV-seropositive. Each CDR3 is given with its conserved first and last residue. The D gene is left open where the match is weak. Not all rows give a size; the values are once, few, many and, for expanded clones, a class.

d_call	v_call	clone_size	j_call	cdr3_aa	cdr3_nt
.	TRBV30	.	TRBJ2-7	CAWSGNRAEQYF	TGTGCCTGGAGTGGTAACAGGGCCGAGCAGTACTTC
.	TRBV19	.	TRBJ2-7	CASREGPTRSYEQYF	TGTGCCAGTAGGGAGGGCCCGACCCGCTCCTACGAGCAGTACTTC
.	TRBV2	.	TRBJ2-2	CASRAQGVNTGELFF	TGTGCCAGCAGGGCCCAGGGTGTAAACACCGGGGAGCTGTTTTTT
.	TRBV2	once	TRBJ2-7	CANRDPSGASYEQYF	TGTGCCAACAGGGACCCTAGCGGAGCCTCCTACGAGCAGTACTTC
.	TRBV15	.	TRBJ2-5	CATSRPGQETQYF	TGTGCCACCAGCAGACCCGGGCAAGAGACCCAGTACTTC
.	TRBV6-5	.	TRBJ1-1	CASSFSNRENTEAFF	TGTGCCAGCAGTTTTTCGAACAGGGAGAACACTGAAGCTTTCTTT
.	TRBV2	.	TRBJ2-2	CASSEALRGAGELFF	TGTGCCAGCAGTGAAGCGCTTCGGGGTGCCGGGGAGCTGTTTTTT
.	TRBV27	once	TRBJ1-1	CASSLYRGSGTEAFF	TGTGCCAGCAGTTTATATCGGGGGTCGGGCACTGAAGCTTTCTTT
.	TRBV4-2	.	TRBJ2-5	CASSQSGVEGETQYF	TGTGCCAGCAGCCAATCGGGAGTAGAAGGAGAGACCCAGTACTTC
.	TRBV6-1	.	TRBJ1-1	CASSEGAQDEAFF	TGTGCCAGCAGTGAAGGGGCTCAAGATGAAGCTTTCTTT
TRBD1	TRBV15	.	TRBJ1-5	CATSRDPNRGHRPQHF	TGTGCCACCAGCAGAGATCCGAACAGGGGGCATCGTCCCCAGCATTTT
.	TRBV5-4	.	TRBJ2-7	CASSFSPLAYEQYF	TGTGCCAGCAGCTTTAGTCCCCTTGCCTACGAGCAGTACTTC
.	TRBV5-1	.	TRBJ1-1	CASSTNGGLNTEAFF	TGCGCCAGCAGCACCAACGGGGGTTTGAACACTGAAGCTTTCTTT
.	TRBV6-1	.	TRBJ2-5	CASSDPTVLGRETQYF	TGTGCCAGCAGTGATCCGACAGTGTTGGGCCGGGAGACCCAGTACTTC
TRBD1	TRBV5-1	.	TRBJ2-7	CATHSPGDRGDHEQYF	TGCGCCACACATTCCCCGGGGGACAGGGGGGACCACGAGCAGTACTTC
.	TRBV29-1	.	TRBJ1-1	CSVIPAAGANTEAFF	TGCAGCGTTATACCGGCCGCGGGGGCAAACACTGAAGCTTTCTTT
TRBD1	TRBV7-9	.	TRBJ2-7	CASSSPGTGRDEQYF	TGTGCCAGCAGCTCACCCGGGACAGGGCGCGACGAGCAGTACTTC
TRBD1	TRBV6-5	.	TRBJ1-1	CASSTGGNTEAFF	TGTGCCAGCAGTACAGGGGGGAACACTGAAGCTTTCTTT
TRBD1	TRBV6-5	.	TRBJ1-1	CASSTRTGDTEAFF	TGTGCCAGCAGTACTCGGACAGGGGACACTGAAGCTTTCTTT
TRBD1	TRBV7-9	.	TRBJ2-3	CASSRQGFGDTQYF	TGTGCCAGCAGCCGACAGGGTTTTGGAGATACGCAGTATTTT
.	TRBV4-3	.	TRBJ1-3	CASSQETGYSGNTIYF	TGCGCCAGCAGCCAAGAAACAGGCTACTCTGGAAACACCATATATTTT
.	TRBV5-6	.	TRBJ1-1	CASSLAPTRPTNTEAFF	TGTGCCAGCAGCTTAGCCCCTACTCGTCCAACGAACACTGAAGCTTTCTTT
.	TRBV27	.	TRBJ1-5	CASSQRYSNQPQHF	TGTGCCAGCAGTCAACGGTATAGCAATCAGCCCCAGCATTTT
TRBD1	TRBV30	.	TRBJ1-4	CAWNRGAEKLFF	TGTGCCTGGAACAGGGGTGCGGAAAAACTGTTTTTT
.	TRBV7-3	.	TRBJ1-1	CASSTSDSDTEAFF	TGTGCCAGCAGCACCTCGGACAGTGACACTGAAGCTTTCTTT